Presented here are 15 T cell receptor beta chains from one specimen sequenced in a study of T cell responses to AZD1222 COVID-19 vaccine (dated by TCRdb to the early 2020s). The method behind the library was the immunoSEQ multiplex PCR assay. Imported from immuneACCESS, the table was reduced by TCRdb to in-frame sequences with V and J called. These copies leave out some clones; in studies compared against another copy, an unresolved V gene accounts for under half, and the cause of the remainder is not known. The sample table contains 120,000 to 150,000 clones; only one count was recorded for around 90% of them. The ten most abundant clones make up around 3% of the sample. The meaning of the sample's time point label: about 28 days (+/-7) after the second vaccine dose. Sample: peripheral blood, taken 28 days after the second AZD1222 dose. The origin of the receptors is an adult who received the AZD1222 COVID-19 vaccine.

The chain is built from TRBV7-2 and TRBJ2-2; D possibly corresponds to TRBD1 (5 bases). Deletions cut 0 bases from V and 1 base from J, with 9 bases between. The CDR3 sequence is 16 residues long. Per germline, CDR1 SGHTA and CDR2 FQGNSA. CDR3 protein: CASSLAPQGNTGELFF. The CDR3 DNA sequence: TGTGCCAGCAGCTTAGCGCCCCAGGGGAACACCGGGGAGCTGTTTTTT.

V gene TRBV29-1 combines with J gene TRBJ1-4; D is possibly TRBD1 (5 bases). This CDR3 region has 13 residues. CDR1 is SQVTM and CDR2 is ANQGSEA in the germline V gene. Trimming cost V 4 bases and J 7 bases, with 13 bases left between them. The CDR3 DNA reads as TGCAGCGTTGGCGGCCGGGGCAGTGAAAAACTGTTTTTT. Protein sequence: CSVGGRGSEKLFF. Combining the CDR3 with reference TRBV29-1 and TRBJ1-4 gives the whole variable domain SAVISQKPSRDICQRGTSLTIQCQVDSQVTMMFWYRQQPGQSLTLIATANQGSEATYESGFVIDKFPISRPNLTFSTLTVSNMSPEDSSIYLCSVGGRGSEKLFFGSGTQLSVL.

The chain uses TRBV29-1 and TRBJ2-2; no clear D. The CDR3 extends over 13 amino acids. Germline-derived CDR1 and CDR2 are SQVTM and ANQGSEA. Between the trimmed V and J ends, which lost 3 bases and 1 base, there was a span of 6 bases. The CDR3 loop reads CSVDGQNTGELFF. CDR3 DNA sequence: TGCAGCGTTGATGGGCAGAACACCGGGGAGCTGTTTTTT.

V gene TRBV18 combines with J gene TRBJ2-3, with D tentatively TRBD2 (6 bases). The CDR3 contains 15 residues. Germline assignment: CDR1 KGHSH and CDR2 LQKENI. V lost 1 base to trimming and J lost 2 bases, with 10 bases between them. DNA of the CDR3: TGTGCCAGCTCACCACGCGGAGGGAACACAGATACGCAGTATTTT. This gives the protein CASSPRGGNTDTQYF.

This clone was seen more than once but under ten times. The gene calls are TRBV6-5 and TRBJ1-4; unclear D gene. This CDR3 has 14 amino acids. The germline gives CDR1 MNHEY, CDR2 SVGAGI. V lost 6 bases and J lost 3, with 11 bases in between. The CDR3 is CASRARSANEKLFF. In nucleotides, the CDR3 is TGTGCCAGCAGGGCGCGGTCCGCTAATGAAAAACTGTTTTTT.

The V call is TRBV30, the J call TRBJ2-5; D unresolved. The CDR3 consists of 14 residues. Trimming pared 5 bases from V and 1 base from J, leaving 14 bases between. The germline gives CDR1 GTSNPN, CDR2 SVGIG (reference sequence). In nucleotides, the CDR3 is TGTGCCTGGGAACATCGGAGTTCCCAAGAGACCCAGTACTTC. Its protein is CAWEHRSSQETQYF.

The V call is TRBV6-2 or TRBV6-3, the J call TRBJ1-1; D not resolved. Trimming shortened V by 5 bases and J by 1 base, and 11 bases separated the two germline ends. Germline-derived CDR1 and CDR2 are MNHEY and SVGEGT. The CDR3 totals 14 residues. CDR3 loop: CASSSIRGNTEAFF. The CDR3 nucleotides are TGTGCCAGCAGTAGCATTCGGGGGAACACTGAAGCTTTCTTT.

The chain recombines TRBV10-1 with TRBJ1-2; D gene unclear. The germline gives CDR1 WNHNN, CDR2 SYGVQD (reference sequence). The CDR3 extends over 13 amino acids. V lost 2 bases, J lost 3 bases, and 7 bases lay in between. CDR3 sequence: CASSETRDYGYTF. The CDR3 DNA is TGCGCCAGCAGTGAGACCCGGGACTATGGCTACACCTTC.

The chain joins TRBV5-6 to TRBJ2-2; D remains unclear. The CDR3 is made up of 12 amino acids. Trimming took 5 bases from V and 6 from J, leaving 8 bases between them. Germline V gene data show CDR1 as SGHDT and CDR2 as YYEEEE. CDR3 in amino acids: CASRLGPGELFF. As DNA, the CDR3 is TGTGCCAGCAGGCTGGGTCCCGGGGAGCTGTTTTTT.

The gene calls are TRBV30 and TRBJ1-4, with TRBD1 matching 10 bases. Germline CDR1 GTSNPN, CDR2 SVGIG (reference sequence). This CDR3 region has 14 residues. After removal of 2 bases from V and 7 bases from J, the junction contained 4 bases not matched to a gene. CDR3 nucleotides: TGTGCCTGGAGTCCAGGACAGGGGGTTGAAAAACTGTTTTTT. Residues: CAWSPGQGVEKLFF.

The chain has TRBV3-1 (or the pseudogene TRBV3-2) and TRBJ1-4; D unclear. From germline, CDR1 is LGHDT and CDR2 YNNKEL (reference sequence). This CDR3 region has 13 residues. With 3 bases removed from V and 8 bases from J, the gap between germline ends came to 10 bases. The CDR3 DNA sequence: TGTGCCAGCAGCCACTCGCCGGAGGAAAAACTGTTTTTT. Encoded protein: CASSHSPEEKLFF.

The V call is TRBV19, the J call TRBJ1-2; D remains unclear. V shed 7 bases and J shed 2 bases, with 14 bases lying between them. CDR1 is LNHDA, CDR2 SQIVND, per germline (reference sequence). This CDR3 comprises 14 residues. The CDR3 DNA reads TGTGCCAGTAAGGCCGGGGAGCCGAACTATGGCTACACCTTC. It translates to CASKAGEPNYGYTF.

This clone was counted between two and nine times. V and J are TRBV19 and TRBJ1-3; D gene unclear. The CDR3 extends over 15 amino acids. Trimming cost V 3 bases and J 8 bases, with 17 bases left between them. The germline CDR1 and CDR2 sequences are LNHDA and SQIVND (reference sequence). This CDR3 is CASSIGVDVLDTIYF. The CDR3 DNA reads TGTGCCAGTAGTATTGGGGTCGACGTTTTGGACACCATATATTTT.

The CDR3 DNA sequence: TGTGCCAGCGGTGTCGGGGGCACCGGGGAGCTGTTTTTT. Encoded protein: CASGVGGTGELFF. V is TRBV3-1 (or the pseudogene TRBV3-2) and J is TRBJ2-2, with D tentatively TRBD2 (6 bases). This CDR3 spans 13 amino acids. V dropped 8 bases and J dropped 4 bases, with 11 bases sitting between them. Germline V gene sequence: CDR1 LGHDT, CDR2 YNNKEL (reference sequence).

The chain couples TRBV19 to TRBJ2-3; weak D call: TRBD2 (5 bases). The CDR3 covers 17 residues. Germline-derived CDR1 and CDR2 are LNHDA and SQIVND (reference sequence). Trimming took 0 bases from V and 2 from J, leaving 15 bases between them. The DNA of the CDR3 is TGTGCCAGTAGTATAGATCCTAGCCGTTCATACACAGATACGCAGTATTTT. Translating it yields CASSIDPSRSYTDTQYF.